What follows are 21 T cell receptor beta chains derived from one specimen sequenced in a study of blood T cell repertoires in COVID-19. Only in-frame clones appear in the TCRdb table, and some are missing; sequencing was by immunoSEQ multiplex PCR. The sample has around 300,000 clones; 70% to 90% are singletons. The sequenced sample consisted of peripheral blood. The receptors were sampled from a woman aged 25 to 39 who had recovered from COVID-19.

The genes are TRBV3-1 (or the pseudogene TRBV3-2) and TRBJ2-2, with D hard to call. CDR1 and CDR2 (germline): LGHDT, YNNKEL (reference sequence). V was cut by 2 bases and J by 0 bases, with 10 bases left in between. The CDR3 sequence is 16 residues long. The CDR3 here is CASSQPGLTNTGELFF. CDR3 coding DNA: TGTGCCAGCAGCCAACCAGGATTAACGAACACCGGGGAGCTGTTTTTT.

The V gene is TRBV5-4, the J gene TRBJ2-5, with D possibly being TRBD2 (5 bases). The ends were cut back, 1 base at V and 5 bases at J, with 9 bases in the middle. The CDR3 is 13 amino acids. Germline V gene sequence: CDR1 SGHNT, CDR2 YYREEE (reference sequence). CDR3 DNA: TGTGCCAGCAGCTTGACGTCGGGGGAGACCCAGTACTTC. It encodes CASSLTSGETQYF.

The chain recombines TRBV5-6 with TRBJ2-7; 9 positions agree with TRBD1. The junction had 4 bases not matched to a gene; V was cut back by 7 bases and J by 2 bases. The CDR3 is made up of 13 amino acids. In germline, CDR1 is SGHDT, CDR2 YYEEEE. CDR3 sequence: CASAGTGTYEQYF. CDR3 nucleotides: TGTGCCAGCGCCGGGACAGGGACCTACGAGCAGTACTTC.

V gene TRBV13 combines with J gene TRBJ2-7; unclear D gene. V was shortened by 1 base and J by 6 bases, with 10 bases between the two germline ends. In germline, CDR1 is PRHDT, CDR2 FYEKMQ (reference sequence). This CDR3 comprises 13 residues. The CDR3 bases are TGTGCCAGCAGCTTAGATCGGTCGCTCGAGCAGTACTTC. Residues: CASSLDRSLEQYF.

The chain has TRBV19 and TRBJ2-4; a weak D match, TRBD1 (6 bases). Germline V gene lookup returns CDR1 LNHDA and CDR2 SQIVND (reference sequence). Trimming pared 7 bases from V and 0 bases from J, leaving 13 bases between. The CDR3 is made up of 15 amino acids. CDR3 sequence: CASMEGGLAKNIQYF. In DNA, the CDR3 is TGTGCCAGTATGGAAGGGGGATTAGCCAAAAACATTCAGTACTTC. The whole variable domain, remainder taken from reference TRBV19 and TRBJ2-4, is DGGITQSPKYLFRKEGQNVTLSCEQNLNHDAMYWYRQDPGQGLRLIYYSQIVNDFQKGDIAEGYSVSREKKESFPLTVTSAQKNPTAFYLCASMEGGLAKNIQYFGAGTRLSVL.

The chain recombines TRBV11-3 with TRBJ2-5; D not resolved. Trimming took off 4 bases at V and 2 bases at J, with 5 bases between the two ends. The germline CDR1 and CDR2 sequences are SGHNT and YENEEA. The CDR3 loop spans 12 amino acids. As DNA, the CDR3 is TGTGCCAGCAGCTGCGGACAAGAGACCCAGTACTTC. This encodes CASSCGQETQYF.

V usage is TRBV11-2 and J usage is TRBJ1-5, with TRBD1 matching 10 bases. The CDR3 is 14 residues long. J lost 5 bases, V lost 3 bases, and 1 base had no gene match. Germline V gene data show CDR1 as SGHAT and CDR2 as FQNNGV. The CDR3 sequence is CASSLGQGHQPQHF. The CDR3 coding sequence is TGTGCCAGCAGCTTGGGACAGGGGCATCAGCCCCAGCATTTT.

The chain recombines TRBV27 with TRBJ1-2; maybe TRBD1 (5 bases). Germline loops: CDR1 MNHEY, CDR2 SMNVEV (reference sequence). This CDR3 spans 13 amino acids. Trimming took off 9 bases at V and 6 bases at J, with 17 bases between the two ends. The CDR3 DNA is TGTGCCAGTGGGGCCCCACCTACCGATGGCTACACCTTC. It is translated as CASGAPPTDGYTF.

V gene TRBV2 combines with J gene TRBJ2-1, with D perhaps matching TRBD1 (5 bases). The CDR3 contains 13 residues. Trimming took off 0 bases at V and 7 bases at J, with 7 bases between the two ends. Germline V gene sequence: CDR1 SNHLY, CDR2 FYNNEI. The CDR3 loop reads CASSEAQGNEQFF. The CDR3 bases are TGTGCCAGCAGTGAAGCTCAGGGTAATGAGCAGTTCTTC. Drawing the rest from reference TRBV2 and TRBJ2-1, the complete variable domain is EPEVTQTPSHQVTQMGQEVILRCVPISNHLYFYWYRQILGQKVEFLVSFYNNEISEKSEIFDDQFSVERPDGSNFTLKIRSTKLEDSAMYFCASSEAQGNEQFFGPGTRLTVL.

This clone was detected only a few times. The chain is built from TRBV18 and TRBJ1-1; D is unresolved. The CDR3 runs to 14 residues. Germline V CDR1 and CDR2: KGHSH, LQKENI. Trimming took off 3 bases at V and 0 bases at J, with 8 bases between the two ends. The CDR3 sequence: CASSPRGLNTEAFF. The CDR3 region has the DNA TGTGCCAGCTCACCTCGGGGTCTGAACACTGAAGCTTTCTTT.

The chain is built from TRBV5-4 and TRBJ2-7; a possible D gene is TRBD2 (5 bases). The CDR3 length is 14 residues. Trimming pared 4 bases from V and 5 bases from J, leaving 16 bases between. Per the germline V gene, CDR1 is SGHNT and CDR2 is YYREEE (reference sequence). As DNA, the CDR3 is TGTGCCAGCAGCCCCGGATCACAGCGGAACGAGCAGTACTTC. Residues: CASSPGSQRNEQYF. Full variable domain (rest looked up from reference TRBV5-4 and TRBJ2-7): ETGVTQSPTHLIKTRGQQVTLRCSSQSGHNTVSWYQQALGQGPQFIFQYYREEENGRGNFPPRFSGLQFPNYSSELNVNALELDDSALYLCASSPGSQRNEQYFGPGTRLTVT.

V gene TRBV25-1 combines with J gene TRBJ1-4; 9 bases match TRBD1. CDR1 is MGHDK, CDR2 SYGVNS, per germline. Trimming cost V 7 bases and J 8 bases; bases outside gene matches: 11. CDR3 length equals 15 residues. This chain's CDR3 is CASKQPGTGFEKLFF. DNA for the CDR3: TGTGCCAGCAAACAACCAGGGACAGGGTTCGAAAAACTGTTTTTT.

This clone was detected only a few times. The rearrangement links TRBV12-5 to TRBJ1-1; no clear D gene. Trimming removed 4 bases at V and 1 base at J, with 7 bases between. CDR3 length: 13 amino acids. Germline V gene data show CDR1 as LGHNT and CDR2 as FRNRAP. CDR3 DNA: TGTGCTAGTGGTTCGGGAGAGAACACTGAAGCTTTCTTT. Encoded protein: CASGSGENTEAFF.

This chain links TRBV7-9 with TRBJ2-6; possibly TRBD1 for D (6 bases). The length of the CDR3 is 17 residues. V was trimmed by 4 bases and J by 0 bases, leaving 13 bases between them. CDR1 is SEHNR, CDR2 FQNEAQ, per germline (reference sequence). Here the CDR3 reads CASSSHRVPSGANVLTF. The CDR3 DNA reads as TGTGCCAGCAGCTCTCACAGGGTACCCTCTGGGGCCAACGTCCTGACTTTC.

V usage is TRBV5-4 and J usage is TRBJ1-4, with TRBD1 matching over 7 bases. The V gene's germline CDR1 is SGHNT and CDR2 YYREEE (reference sequence). CDR3 length: 13 amino acids. The V gene end was trimmed by 6 bases and the J gene end by 5 bases; junction bases not matched to a gene: 4. CDR3: CASKGQNNEKLFF. The CDR3, as DNA: TGTGCCAGCAAGGGACAGAACAATGAAAAACTGTTTTTT.

DNA for the CDR3: TGTGCCAGCAGCTTAGACCCTATGAACAATGAGCAGTTCTTC. It specifies CASSLDPMNNEQFF. The V call is TRBV7-2, the J call TRBJ2-1; D gene unclear. The V end lost 1 base, the J end lost 5 bases, and 9 bases lay between the germline ends. Per the germline V gene, CDR1 is SGHTA and CDR2 is FQGNSA. The length of the CDR3 is 14 residues. Full variable domain (missing parts from reference TRBV7-2 and TRBJ2-1): GAGVSQSPSNKVTEKGKDVELRCDPISGHTALYWYRQSLGQGLEFLIYFQGNSAPDKSGLPSDRFSAERTGGSVSTLTIQRTQQEDSAVYLCASSLDPMNNEQFFGPGTRLTVL.

The chain is built from TRBV6-5 and TRBJ2-5; tentatively, D is TRBD2 (5 bases). The CDR3 runs 10 residues. The V end lost 8 bases, the J end lost 4 bases, and 5 bases lay between the germline ends. Per germline, CDR1 MNHEY and CDR2 SVGAGI. The CDR3 protein is CASGRETQYF. The CDR3 nucleotides are TGTGCCAGCGGGAGAGAGACCCAGTACTTC.

This clone was detected once. The genes are TRBV30 and TRBJ1-2; D ambiguous. The germline V gene has CDR1 GTSNPN and CDR2 SVGIG (reference sequence). Trimming stripped 2 bases from V and 2 bases from J, with 12 bases between. This CDR3 is 14 amino acids long. CDR3 in amino acids: CAWSRGNRNYGYTF. CDR3 DNA sequence: TGTGCCTGGAGTCGCGGGAATCGGAACTATGGCTACACCTTC.

This chain joins TRBV19 and TRBJ2-7; 7 nucleotides match TRBD1. CDR1 and CDR2 (germline): LNHDA, SQIVND (reference sequence). Unmatched junction bases numbered 4, after V lost 2 bases and J lost 0 bases. This CDR3 has 15 residues. The CDR3 bases are TGTGCCAGTAGTATAACGACAGGGAGCTCCTACGAGCAGTACTTC. The encoded protein is CASSITTGSSYEQYF.

This chain joins TRBV28 and TRBJ1-2; D perhaps matches TRBD1 (5 bases). V was cut by 6 bases and J by 2 bases, with 19 bases left in between. This CDR3 has 16 amino acids. In germline, CDR1 is MDHEN, CDR2 SYDVKM. In nucleotides, the CDR3 is TGTGCCAGCAGCGGCTTCCAGGGAACTGGAAACTATGGCTACACCTTC. This codes for CASSGFQGTGNYGYTF.

V usage is TRBV11-2 and J usage is TRBJ2-1; 11 bases fit TRBD2. The CDR3 is 17 residues long. Per germline, CDR1 SGHAT and CDR2 FQNNGV. After removal of 1 base from V and 8 bases from J, the junction contained 10 bases not matched to a gene. CDR3 DNA sequence: TGTGCCAGCAGCTTAGGATCTAGCGGGGGGTATCTTGATGAGCAGTTCTTC. Protein: CASSLGSSGGYLDEQFF.